Listed below are T cell receptor beta chains from one sample, sequenced in a study of blood T cell repertoires in COVID-19. Assay: immunoSEQ multiplex PCR; the TCRdb copy retains only in-frame clones and omits some. The sample yields some 170,000 clones, over 75% seen once. Material: PBMCs or T cells enriched from blood (not recorded which). These receptors came from a human donor with acute COVID-19. The donor label of this sample is uncertain. Both conserved end residues are part of each CDR3. A D gene is named only where the DNA matches it firmly. Where a row states a size, it is once, few, many or the class of an expanded clone; other rows omit it.

>TRBD2|TRBJ2-5|-|TRBV4-1
TGCGCCAGCAGCCAAGATCCGGGACTAGCGGGGGGGTACCAAGAGACCCAGTACTTC
CASSQDPGLAGGYQETQYF
>TRBD1|TRBJ1-1|-|TRBV24-1
TGTGCCACCAGTCAGGGGGGCGCGGGTGAAGCTTTCTTT
CATSQGGAGEAFF
>TRBD2|TRBJ2-3|-|TRBV30
TGTGCCTGGAGTATGGCTAGCGGAACCGCGGATACGCAGTATTTT
CAWSMASGTADTQYF
>-|TRBJ1-1|-|TRBV3-1/TRBV3-2
TGTGCCAGCAGCCAAGTCGGTGTAGAAGCTTTCTTT
CASSQVGVEAFF
>-|TRBJ1-2|-|TRBV27
TGTGCCAGCAGTTTAGGCCAGGGCTATGGCTACACCTTC
CASSLGQGYGYTF
>-|TRBJ1-4|-|TRBV2
TGTGCCAGCAGTGTGGGGCGCAGTTGGGAAAAACTGTTTTTT
CASSVGRSWEKLFF
>TRBD2|TRBJ2-3|-|TRBV4-3
TGCGCCAGCAGCCCCCAACGGCCTAGCGGGGGGCCTAGCACAGATACGCAGTATTTT
CASSPQRPSGGPSTDTQYF
>-|TRBJ2-1|once|TRBV6-5
TGTGCCAGCAGTCAACAGGGAGGGCTGGGGAATGAGCAGTTCTTC
CASSQQGGLGNEQFF
>-|TRBJ2-5|-|TRBV11-2
TGTGCCAGCAGCTTAGACGAGGGGGGGGAGGCAGAGACCCAGTACTTC
CASSLDEGGEAETQYF
>TRBD1|TRBJ1-3|-|TRBV6-5
TGTGCCAGCAGTTTAAGGGGGCCTGGAAACACCATATATTTT
CASSLRGPGNTIYF
>TRBD1|TRBJ2-3|-|TRBV7-9
TGTGCCAGCAGCCCGTCGACAGGGAATGTTTTAGATACGCAGTATTTT
CASSPSTGNVLDTQYF
>TRBD2|TRBJ2-5|-|TRBV7-9
TGTGCCAGCAGCTTGGCACTAGCGGGAGAAGAGACCCAGTACTTC
CASSLALAGEETQYF
>-|TRBJ1-5|-|TRBV30
TGTGCCTGGACCCCGCCCGGGGGGAATAGCAATCAGCCCCAGCATTTT
CAWTPPGGNSNQPQHF
>-|TRBJ2-5|-|TRBV12-5
TGTGCTAGTGGTTTAAGTGGAGAAGAGACCCAGTACTTC
CASGLSGEETQYF
>-|TRBJ1-2|-|TRBV29-1
TGCAGGCCAGATGGCTACACCTTC
CRPDGYTF
>-|TRBJ1-1|few|TRBV4-3
TGCGCCAGCAGCCAAGATAGGGAGGCGTCGAACACTGAAGCTTTCTTT
CASSQDREASNTEAFF
>-|TRBJ2-1|-|TRBV7-3
TGTGCCAGCAGCTCTCAGGGGCGCAATGAGCAGTTCTTC
CASSSQGRNEQFF
>TRBD1|TRBJ1-2|-|TRBV27
TGTGCCAGCAGGCCCGGGACAGGGGAGTATGGCTACACCTTC
CASRPGTGEYGYTF
>TRBD1|TRBJ1-1|-|TRBV6-5
TGTGCCAGCAGGACAGGGGACGCCAACACTGAAGCTTTCTTT
CASRTGDANTEAFF
>-|TRBJ1-1|-|TRBV2
TGTGCCAGCATCGGCAGGGATAACACTGAAGCTTTCTTT
CASIGRDNTEAFF
>TRBD1|TRBJ2-5|-|TRBV19
TGTGCCAGTACTTATTCGGGACAGGGGAAAAGGACCCAGTACTTC
CASTYSGQGKRTQYF
>TRBD1|TRBJ2-3|-|TRBV2
TGTGCCAGCAGTACAGGGGAGTGGGGCACAGATACGCAGTATTTT
CASSTGEWGTDTQYF
>-|TRBJ2-7|-|TRBV19
TGTGCCAGTAGTATGTCAGGCTACGAGCAGTACTTC
CASSMSGYEQYF
>-|TRBJ1-2|-|TRBV6-6
TGTGCCAGCAGTTACTCGGCAGGGGATAGCTACACCTTC
CASSYSAGDSYTF
>-|TRBJ1-5|-|TRBV4-1
TGCGCCAGCAGCCAAGTAGGTGAGGGAGGTCAGCCCCAGCATTTT
CASSQVGEGGQPQHF
>TRBD1|TRBJ1-5|-|TRBV5-5
TGTGCCAGCAGCTTGGGGACAGGGGGCTATCAGCCCCAGCATTTT
CASSLGTGGYQPQHF
>-|TRBJ1-5|-|TRBV3-1/TRBV3-2
TGTGCCAGCAGCCAATGGCAGGGTAGCAATCAGCCCCAGCATTTT
CASSQWQGSNQPQHF
>-|TRBJ1-1|few|TRBV6-1
TGTGCCAGCAGTGATATCAGGGGCGAGAACACTGAAGCTTTCTTT
CASSDIRGENTEAFF
>-|TRBJ2-3|-|TRBV4-2
TGTGCCAGCAGCCAAGCCCTCGGCGACTATAGTCCAGATACGCAGTATTTT
CASSQALGDYSPDTQYF
>-|TRBJ1-2|-|TRBV5-1
TGCGCCAGCAGCTTTGAACAGGGACATAATGGCTACACCTTC
CASSFEQGHNGYTF
>-|TRBJ1-3|-|TRBV30
TGTGCCTGGACGGGTTCTGGAAACACCATATATTTT
CAWTGSGNTIYF
>TRBD1|TRBJ1-3|-|TRBV3-1/TRBV3-2
TGTGCCAGCAGCCAAGAATTTGGAACAGGGGGCGATCGAAGCTCTGGAAACACCATATATTTT
CASSQEFGTGGDRSSGNTIYF
>-|TRBJ2-6|-|TRBV7-6
TGTGCCAGCAGCCGTACAGGGACCTCTGGGGCCAACGTCCTGACTTTC
CASSRTGTSGANVLTF
>TRBD1|TRBJ1-6|-|TRBV3-1/TRBV3-2
TGTGCCAGCAGACGACCCGCACCGTGGGGACAGGGTAATTCACCCCTCCACTTT
CASRRPAPWGQGNSPLHF
>-|TRBJ2-7|-|TRBV6-5
TGTGCCAGCAGAATAGGACAGTTCGGGGCCTACGAGCAGTACTTC
CASRIGQFGAYEQYF
>-|TRBJ1-4|-|TRBV9
TGTGCCAGCAGCGTAGGGGGGCTTGATGAAAAACTGTTTTTT
CASSVGGLDEKLFF